The 22 T cell receptor beta chains in this list originate from one sample, sequenced in a study of cytomegalovirus exposure and HLA in healthy donors. This table comes from immunoSEQ multiplex PCR, and its TCRdb copy is limited to in-frame clones, with some not included. The sample includes approximately 180,000 clones, around nine tenths seen only once; the top ten take roughly 3%. What was sequenced was PBMCs. All receptors come from a man aged 18 to 35 in good health and CMV-seropositive.

The rearrangement links TRBV18 to TRBJ1-5, with D possibly being TRBD1 (5 bases). Trimming took off 6 bases at V and 0 bases at J, with 9 bases between the two ends. The CDR3 is 14 amino acids. In germline, CDR1 is KGHSH, CDR2 LQKENI. The CDR3 is CASSTEYSNQPQHF. The CDR3 bases are TGTGCCAGCTCGACAGAGTATAGCAATCAGCCCCAGCATTTT.

V is TRBV5-1 and J is TRBJ1-4; D remains ambiguous. The CDR3 runs to 15 residues. V was cut by 0 bases and J by 2 bases, with 8 bases left in between. CDR1 is SGHRS, CDR2 YFSETQ, per germline. The CDR3 sequence is CASSLAGGTNEKLFF. Here the CDR3 DNA reads TGCGCCAGCAGCTTGGCCGGAGGGACTAATGAAAAACTGTTTTTT. The whole variable domain, remainder taken from reference TRBV5-1 and TRBJ1-4, is KAGVTQTPRYLIKTRGQQVTLSCSPISGHRSVSWYQQTPGQGLQFLFEYFSETQRNKGNFPGRFSGRQFSNSRSEMNVSTLELGDSALYLCASSLAGGTNEKLFFGSGTQLSVL.

The chain joins TRBV5-1 to TRBJ1-1; D gene uncertain. Trimming pared 0 bases from V and 1 base from J, leaving 16 bases between. The CDR3 is made up of 17 amino acids. Germline CDR1 is SGHRS and CDR2 is YFSETQ. DNA for the CDR3: TGCGCCAGCAGCTTGGCCGGTCCCGGAGCGGGGAACACTGAAGCTTTCTTT. Encoded protein: CASSLAGPGAGNTEAFF.

CDR3 DNA sequence: TGCAGCGTGAGTAATGTAGCGGGAGGGCGGTACGAGCAGTACTTC. This translates into CSVSNVAGGRYEQYF. The rearrangement uses TRBV29-1 and TRBJ2-7; 11 bases line up with TRBD2. CDR1 and CDR2 (germline): SQVTM, ANQGSEA. Trimming at V came to 6 bases and at J to 4 bases, leaving 11 bases not matched to a gene. The length of the CDR3 is 15 residues.

The CDR3 loop reads CASSQVGHRDTQYF. DNA for the CDR3: TGTGCCAGCAGCCAAGTAGGCCACAGGGATACGCAGTATTTT. The V and J genes are TRBV4-2 and TRBJ2-3, with D possibly being TRBD1 (5 bases). The germline CDR1 and CDR2 sequences are LGHNA and YNFKEQ. The V end lost 1 base, the J end lost 6 bases, and 11 bases lay between the germline ends. The CDR3 has 14 residues.

The chain has TRBV5-4 and TRBJ1-1, with D possibly matching TRBD1 (5 bases). Germline assignment: CDR1 SGHNT and CDR2 YYREEE (reference sequence). Trimming took 5 bases from V and 1 from J, leaving 9 bases between them. There are 13 residues in the CDR3. CDR3 amino acids: CASRSDRNTEAFF. In DNA, the CDR3 is TGTGCCAGCAGATCTGACAGGAACACTGAAGCTTTCTTT.

The chain has TRBV10-3 and TRBJ2-7; 8 bases align to TRBD1. The CDR3 consists of 14 residues. The trim removed 2 bases at V and 3 bases at J, leaving 3 bases unmatched. Germline assignment: CDR1 ENHRY and CDR2 SYGVKD. The CDR3 nucleotides read TGTGCCATCAGTGAGGGTACAGGGGGCTACGAGCAGTACTTC. It specifies CAISEGTGGYEQYF.

The V gene is TRBV11-1, the J gene TRBJ2-5; the match to TRBD2 covers 9 bases. Per the germline V gene, CDR1 is SGHAT and CDR2 is FQDESV (reference sequence). The V gene end was trimmed by 4 bases and the J gene end by 0 bases; junction bases not matched to a gene: 12. This CDR3 is built from 18 residues. DNA for the CDR3: TGTGCCAGCAGCTGGTCCGGGACTAGCAAGGGGTACCAAGAGACCCAGTACTTC. Protein sequence: CASSWSGTSKGYQETQYF.

The chain has TRBV5-1 and TRBJ2-5, with TRBD1 matching 11 bases. V was clipped by 4 bases and J by 4 bases; unmatched bases: 6. CDR3 length: 15 amino acids. Germline V gives CDR1 SGHRS, CDR2 YFSETQ. CDR3 DNA: TGCGCCAGCAGCGTCGGGACAGGGGGGGCAGAGACCCAGTACTTC. This translates into CASSVGTGGAETQYF. The entire variable domain, with the rest obtained from reference TRBV5-1 and TRBJ2-5, is as follows: KAGVTQTPRYLIKTRGQQVTLSCSPISGHRSVSWYQQTPGQGLQFLFEYFSETQRNKGNFPGRFSGRQFSNSRSEMNVSTLELGDSALYLCASSVGTGGAETQYFGPGTRLLVL.

The V and J genes are TRBV28 and TRBJ1-4, with a weak D call TRBD1 (5 bases). This CDR3 spans 14 amino acids. Deletions cut 3 bases from V and 4 bases from J, with 9 bases between. The germline V gene encodes CDR1 MDHEN and CDR2 SYDVKM. CDR3 sequence reads: CASSLEGINEKLFF. Written as DNA, the CDR3 is TGTGCCAGCAGTTTGGAGGGGATTAATGAAAAACTGTTTTTT.

V usage is TRBV4-2 and J usage is TRBJ2-5, with D possibly being TRBD2 (6 bases). This CDR3 has 14 residues. Trimming removed 0 bases at V and 2 bases at J, with 7 bases between. Germline CDR1 is LGHNA and CDR2 is YNFKEQ. CDR3 nucleotides: TGTGCCAGCAGCCAAGACCGGGGGCAAGAGACCCAGTACTTC. Protein product: CASSQDRGQETQYF.

The V gene is TRBV7-6, the J gene TRBJ1-5; TRBD1 matches at 7 bases. V trimming: 5 bases; J trimming: 7 bases; junction bases outside the gene matches: 5. CDR1 is SGHVS, CDR2 FNYEAQ, per germline. The length of the CDR3 is 13 residues. In nucleotides, the CDR3 is TGTGCCAGCAGCACCGGGACAGCCCAGCCCCAGCATTTT. Its protein is CASSTGTAQPQHF.

This chain connects TRBV28 to TRBJ1-4; 9 bases map to TRBD1. J gave up 5 bases and V 7 bases, and 11 bases lay outside the gene matches. This CDR3 has 16 amino acids. Germline V lookup: CDR1 MDHEN, CDR2 SYDVKM. The CDR3 loop is CASNPGSDRGNEKLFF. The CDR3 DNA follows: TGTGCCAGCAACCCCGGCTCGGACAGGGGAAATGAAAAACTGTTTTTT.

The J gene is TRBJ1-5, the V gene TRBV6-1, with D tentatively TRBD1 (6 bases). Germline CDR1 MNHNS, CDR2 SASEGT. Trimming cost V 4 bases and J 0 bases, with 13 bases left between them. This CDR3 is built from 16 residues. The DNA of the CDR3 is TGTGCCAGCAGTGCGAGTTGGGGGCCTAGCAATCAGCCCCAGCATTTT. Its protein product is CASSASWGPSNQPQHF.

The V and J genes are TRBV7-9 and TRBJ2-3; 9 bases are a match to TRBD2. CDR1 and CDR2 from the germline V gene are SEHNR and FQNEAQ (reference sequence). CDR3 length: 16 amino acids. Trimming at V came to 5 bases and at J to 2 bases, leaving 8 bases not matched to a gene. This chain's CDR3 is CASSLRGGGDTDTQYF. In DNA form, the CDR3 reads TGTGCCAGCAGCCTCCGGGGCGGGGGGGACACAGATACGCAGTATTTT.

The chain employs TRBV9 and TRBJ2-3; tentative D call: TRBD2 (7 bases). The germline gives CDR1 SGDLS, CDR2 YYNGEE. Trimming removed 3 bases at V and 4 bases at J, with 12 bases between. The CDR3 runs 14 residues. The CDR3 protein is CASSEKGGADTQYF. CDR3 bases: TGTGCCAGCAGCGAGAAGGGGGGGGCAGATACGCAGTATTTT.

The V call is TRBV14, the J call TRBJ1-5, with a weak D call TRBD1 (6 bases). Germline CDR1 and CDR2: SGHDN and FVKESK. V lost 0 bases, J lost 2 bases, and 23 bases lay in between. The CDR3 covers 20 residues. CDR3 amino acids: CASSQDPRQHRDFRNQPQHF. The CDR3 DNA is TGTGCCAGCAGCCAAGATCCGAGACAACACAGGGATTTTCGCAATCAGCCCCAGCATTTT. Drawing the rest from reference TRBV14 and TRBJ1-5, the complete variable domain is EAGVTQFPSHSVIEKGQTVTLRCDPISGHDNLYWYRRVMGKEIKFLLHFVKESKQDESGMPNNRFLAERTGGTYSTLKVQPAELEDSGVYFCASSQDPRQHRDFRNQPQHFGDGTRLSIL.

The chain is built from TRBV6-5 and TRBJ1-3; 7 bases agree with TRBD1. The CDR3 consists of 15 residues. Germline V gene data show CDR1 as MNHEY and CDR2 as SVGAGI. The J segment lost 2 bases and the V segment lost 0 bases, leaving 1 base of the junction unmatched. As DNA, the CDR3 is TGTGCCAGCAGTTACTCGGGACAGCCTGGAAACACCATATATTTT. Amino acids: CASSYSGQPGNTIYF.

The V gene is TRBV5-1, the J gene TRBJ1-2; D may be TRBD1 (6 bases). Trimming left V 3 bases short and J 5 bases short, with 17 bases between. Germline-derived CDR1 and CDR2 are SGHRS and YFSETQ. The CDR3 contains 15 residues. CDR3 sequence reads: CASSSASQGAYGYTF. The CDR3 DNA reads TGCGCCAGCAGCTCAGCCTCACAGGGTGCATATGGCTACACCTTC.

The rearrangement joins TRBV5-1 to TRBJ2-7, with TRBD1 identical over 8 bases. Germline assignment: CDR1 SGHRS and CDR2 YFSETQ. V shed 4 bases and J 4 bases; nucleotides not matched to a gene: 7. CDR3 length: 14 residues. The CDR3 sequence: CASSVSGQGYEQYF. The CDR3 DNA reads as TGCGCCAGCAGCGTTTCCGGACAGGGTTACGAGCAGTACTTC.

The CDR3 nucleotides are TGTGCCAGCAGTTACAAAAGTGGCGAGCAGTACTTC. Protein: CASSYKSGEQYF. The chain is built from TRBV7-2 and TRBJ2-7; no firm D call. The CDR3 loop spans 12 amino acids. The V and J ends lost 6 bases and 6 bases respectively, with 12 bases between them. Germline-derived CDR1 and CDR2 are SGHTA and FQGNSA.

The rearrangement links TRBV6-5 to TRBJ2-2; D uncertain. The CDR3 length is 14 residues. V was trimmed by 2 bases and J by 5 bases, leaving 9 bases between them. Germline CDR1 MNHEY, CDR2 SVGAGI. The CDR3 nucleotides are TGTGCCAGCAGTTACCCAGGAAAGACCGGGGAGCTGTTTTTT. Its translation is CASSYPGKTGELFF.